This T cell receptor beta chain stems from a study of blood T cell repertoires in COVID-19. In the study overall: The United States, Italy and Spain were the sources of the acute and convalescent COVID-19 samples. Sample material is recorded as cDNA or gDNA derived from T cells, B-cell-depleted T cells, or PBMCs.

Source study methods: Reference gene primer amplification gave nucleated cell count estimates. Method: immunoSEQ multiplex PCR; TCRdb's copy keeps in-frame clones and lacks some. V, J and clone size derive from that table, while D and trimming were established from the DNA sequence. Here the sample spans roughly 200,000 clones, around 80% being singletons. Patients in Seattle were enrolled during active infection, then followed longitudinally. The CDR3 is 17 residues long. The J gene is TRBJ1-3, the V gene TRBV21-1. TRBV21-1 is noted as a pseudogene. The receptor's source is an elderly woman with COVID-19, enrolled during active disease. The sequenced material came from peripheral blood. CDR3 sequence: CASSKRLGTGSGNTIYF. DNA of the CDR3: TGTGCCAGCAGCAAACGCCTCGGAACGGGCTCTGGAAACACCATATATTTT.